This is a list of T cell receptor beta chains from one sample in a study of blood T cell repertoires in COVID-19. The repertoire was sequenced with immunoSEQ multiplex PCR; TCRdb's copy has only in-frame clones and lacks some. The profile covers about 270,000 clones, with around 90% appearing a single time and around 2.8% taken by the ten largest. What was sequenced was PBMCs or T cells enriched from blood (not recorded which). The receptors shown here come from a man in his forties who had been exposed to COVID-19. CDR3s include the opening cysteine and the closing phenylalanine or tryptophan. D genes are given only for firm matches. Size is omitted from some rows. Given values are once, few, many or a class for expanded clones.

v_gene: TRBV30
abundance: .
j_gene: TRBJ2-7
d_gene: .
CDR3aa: CAWSKQVVDREQYF
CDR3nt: TGTGCCTGGAGCAAACAGGTGGTGGACCGCGAGCAGTACTTC

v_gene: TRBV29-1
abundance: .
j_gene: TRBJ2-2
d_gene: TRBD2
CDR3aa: CSVDQTSGRAPTGELFF
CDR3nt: TGCAGCGTTGACCAGACTAGCGGGAGGGCCCCTACCGGGGAGCTGTTTTTT

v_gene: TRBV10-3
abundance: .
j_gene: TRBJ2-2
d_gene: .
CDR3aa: CAIRGLLHTGELFF
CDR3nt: TGTGCCATCAGGGGACTTTTGCATACCGGGGAGCTGTTTTTT

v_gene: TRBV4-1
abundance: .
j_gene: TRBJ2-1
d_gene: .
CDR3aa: CASSQQNNEQFF
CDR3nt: TGCGCCAGCAGCCAACAAAACAATGAGCAGTTCTTC

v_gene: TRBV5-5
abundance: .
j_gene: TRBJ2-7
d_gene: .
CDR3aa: CASSLVEPYEQYF
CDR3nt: TGTGCCAGCAGCTTGGTTGAGCCTTACGAGCAGTACTTC

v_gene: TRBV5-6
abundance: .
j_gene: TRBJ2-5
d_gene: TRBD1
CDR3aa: CASSQLGTITGVGQETQYF
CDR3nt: TGTGCCAGCAGCCAGTTGGGCACGATCACAGGGGTAGGGCAAGAGACCCAGTACTTC

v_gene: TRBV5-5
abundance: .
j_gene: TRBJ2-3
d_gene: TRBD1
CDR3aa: CASSPGTGRNTDTQYF
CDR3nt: TGTGCCAGCAGCCCCGGGACAGGGAGGAACACAGATACGCAGTATTTT

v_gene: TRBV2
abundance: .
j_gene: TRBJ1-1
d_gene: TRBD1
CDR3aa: CASSDRTDRGTEAFF
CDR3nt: TGTGCCAGCAGTGACCGGACTGACAGGGGTACTGAAGCTTTCTTT

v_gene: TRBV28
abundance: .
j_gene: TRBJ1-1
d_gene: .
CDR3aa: CASSLVGVVLGTEAFF
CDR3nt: TGTGCCAGCAGTTTAGTAGGGGTTGTTTTGGGCACTGAAGCTTTCTTT

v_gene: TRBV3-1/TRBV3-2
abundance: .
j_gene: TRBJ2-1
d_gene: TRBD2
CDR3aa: CASSEKGGSQYEQFF
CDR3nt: TGTGCCAGCAGCGAGAAAGGCGGGAGCCAGTATGAGCAGTTCTTC

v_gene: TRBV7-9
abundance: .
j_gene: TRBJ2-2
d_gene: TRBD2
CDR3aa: CASSSSGREGGGELFF
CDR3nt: TGTGCCAGCAGCTCTAGCGGCCGGGAGGGTGGCGGGGAGCTGTTTTTT

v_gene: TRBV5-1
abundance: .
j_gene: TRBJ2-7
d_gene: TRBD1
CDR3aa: CASSLTGGYEQYF
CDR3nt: TGCGCCAGCAGCTTGACAGGGGGTTACGAGCAGTACTTC

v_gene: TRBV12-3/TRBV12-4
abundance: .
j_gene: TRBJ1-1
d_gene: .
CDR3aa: CASSPGVAEAFF
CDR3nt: TGTGCCAGCAGCCCCGGGGTTGCTGAAGCTTTCTTT

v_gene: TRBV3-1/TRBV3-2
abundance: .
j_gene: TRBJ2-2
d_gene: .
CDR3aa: CASSTLSNTGELFF
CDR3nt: TGTGCCAGCAGCACCCTGAGCAACACCGGGGAGCTGTTTTTT

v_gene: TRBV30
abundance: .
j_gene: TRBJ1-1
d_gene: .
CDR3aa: CAWSVRRVIENTEAFF
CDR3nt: TGTGCCTGGAGTGTACGCAGGGTAATCGAGAACACTGAAGCTTTCTTT

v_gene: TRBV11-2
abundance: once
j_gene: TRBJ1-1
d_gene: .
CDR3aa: CASSLTAYMNTEAFF
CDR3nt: TGTGCCAGCAGCTTGACAGCGTACATGAACACTGAAGCTTTCTTT

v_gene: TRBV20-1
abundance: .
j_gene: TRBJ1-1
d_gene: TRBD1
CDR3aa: CSASNRGERAEAFF
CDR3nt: TGCAGTGCTAGTAACAGGGGCGAGAGGGCTGAAGCTTTCTTT

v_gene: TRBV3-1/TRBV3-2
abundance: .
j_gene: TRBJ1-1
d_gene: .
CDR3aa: CASSPRVRTTEAFF
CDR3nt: TGTGCCAGCAGCCCGCGGGTCCGAACGACTGAAGCTTTCTTT

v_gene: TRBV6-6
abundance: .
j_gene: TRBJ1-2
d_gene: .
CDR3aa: CASSYGGSEGYTF
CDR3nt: TGTGCCAGCAGTTACGGAGGTTCAGAAGGCTACACCTTC

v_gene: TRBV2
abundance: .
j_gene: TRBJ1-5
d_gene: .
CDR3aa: CASSEGKEGNQPQHF
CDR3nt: TGTGCCAGCAGTGAGGGGAAGGAGGGCAATCAGCCCCAGCATTTT

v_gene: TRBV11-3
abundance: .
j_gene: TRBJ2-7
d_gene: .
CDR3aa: CASSLQETGLDEQYF
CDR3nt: TGTGCCAGCAGCTTACAGGAAACAGGGCTCGACGAGCAGTACTTC

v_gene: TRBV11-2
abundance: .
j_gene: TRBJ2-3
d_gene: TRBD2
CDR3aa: CASSLVGLGTDTQYF
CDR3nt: TGTGCCAGCAGCTTAGTGGGACTAGGAACAGATACGCAGTATTTT

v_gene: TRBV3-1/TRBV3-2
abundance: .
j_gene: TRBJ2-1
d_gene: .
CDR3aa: CASSQEIGRAHEQFF
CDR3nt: TGTGCCAGCAGCCAAGAAATAGGCAGGGCTCATGAGCAGTTCTTC

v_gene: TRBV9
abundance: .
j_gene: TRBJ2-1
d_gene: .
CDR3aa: CASSVAHRNEQFF
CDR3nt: TGTGCCAGCAGCGTAGCTCACCGGAATGAGCAGTTCTTC

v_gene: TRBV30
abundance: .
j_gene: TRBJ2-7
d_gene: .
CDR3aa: CAWSETGPEQYF
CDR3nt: TGTGCCTGGAGCGAAACAGGCCCCGAGCAGTACTTC

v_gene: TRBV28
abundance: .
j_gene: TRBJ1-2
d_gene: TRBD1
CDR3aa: CATKSGGARGYTF
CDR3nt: TGTGCCACCAAGTCAGGGGGCGCTCGTGGCTACACCTTC

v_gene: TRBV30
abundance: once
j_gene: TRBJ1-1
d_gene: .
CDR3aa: CAWSRSSAEAFF
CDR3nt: TGTGCCTGGAGTCGGTCGTCGGCTGAAGCTTTCTTT

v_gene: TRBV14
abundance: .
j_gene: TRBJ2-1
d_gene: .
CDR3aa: CASSQVNEQFF
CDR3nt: TGTGCCAGCAGCCAAGTAAATGAGCAGTTCTTC

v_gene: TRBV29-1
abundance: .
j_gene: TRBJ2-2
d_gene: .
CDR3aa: CSGRLSGNTGELFF
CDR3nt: TGCAGCGGGAGATTGTCGGGGAACACCGGGGAGCTGTTTTTT

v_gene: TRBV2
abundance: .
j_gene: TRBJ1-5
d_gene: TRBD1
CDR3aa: CASSELGRGRGQPQHF
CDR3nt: TGTGCCAGCAGTGAATTGGGCAGGGGGCGCGGTCAGCCCCAGCATTTT

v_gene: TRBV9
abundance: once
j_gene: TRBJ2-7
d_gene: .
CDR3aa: CASSLTSNYEQYF
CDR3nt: TGTGCCAGCAGCCTTACTAGTAACTACGAGCAGTACTTC

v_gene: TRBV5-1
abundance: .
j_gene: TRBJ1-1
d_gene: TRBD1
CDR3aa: CASSLDRDTEAFF
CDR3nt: TGCGCCAGCAGCTTAGACAGGGACACTGAAGCTTTCTTT

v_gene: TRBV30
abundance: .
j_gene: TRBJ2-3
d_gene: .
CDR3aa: CAWSVSGTIDTQYF
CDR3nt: TGTGCCTGGAGTGTTTCGGGAACTATAGATACGCAGTATTTT

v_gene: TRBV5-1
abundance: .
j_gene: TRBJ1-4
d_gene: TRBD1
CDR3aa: CASRSRTGSTNEKLFF
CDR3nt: TGCGCCAGCAGATCCCGGACAGGATCAACTAATGAAAAACTGTTTTTT

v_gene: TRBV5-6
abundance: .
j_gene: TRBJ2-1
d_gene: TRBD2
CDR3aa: CASSPGLAGRSYNEQFF
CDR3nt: TGTGCCAGCAGCCCCGGACTAGCGGGTCGCTCCTACAATGAGCAGTTCTTC

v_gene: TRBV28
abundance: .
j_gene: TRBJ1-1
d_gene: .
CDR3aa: CAITPGGNTEAFF
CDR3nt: TGTGCCATTACCCCCGGGGGGAACACTGAAGCTTTCTTT

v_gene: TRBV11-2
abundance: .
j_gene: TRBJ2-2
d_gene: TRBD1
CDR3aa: CASSDTGGESGELFF
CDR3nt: TGTGCCAGCAGCGACACAGGGGGCGAATCCGGGGAGCTGTTTTTT

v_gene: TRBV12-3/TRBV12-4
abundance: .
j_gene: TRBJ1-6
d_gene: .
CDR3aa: CASTTGNSPLHF
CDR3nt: TGTGCCAGCACTACCGGGAATTCACCCCTCCACTTT

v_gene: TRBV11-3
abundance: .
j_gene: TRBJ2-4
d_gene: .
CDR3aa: CASSLGSRVVENIQYF
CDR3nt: TGTGCCAGCAGCTTGGGTTCGCGGGTCGTGGAAAACATTCAGTACTTC

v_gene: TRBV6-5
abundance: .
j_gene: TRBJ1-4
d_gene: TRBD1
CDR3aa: CASRLQGTNEKLFF
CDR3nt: TGTGCCAGCAGGCTACAGGGGACTAATGAAAAACTGTTTTTT

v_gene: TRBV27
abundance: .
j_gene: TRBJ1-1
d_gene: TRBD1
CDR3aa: CASSFYLTGGNTEAFF
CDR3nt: TGTGCCAGCAGTTTTTACCTGACAGGGGGGAACACTGAAGCTTTCTTT

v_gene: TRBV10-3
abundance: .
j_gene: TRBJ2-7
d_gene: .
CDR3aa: CAISDNRVYEQYF
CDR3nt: TGTGCCATCAGTGACAACAGGGTCTACGAGCAGTACTTC